This T cell receptor (beta chain) was captured in a study of blood T cell repertoires in COVID-19 (dated by TCRdb to about 2020). Concerning the study at large: Samples covering the acute and convalescent phases of COVID-19 were provided by collaborators in the United States, Italy and Spain. The sample metadata nearly always contained a de-identified subject ID, COVID-19 status, age in years and sex. The dataset comprised deeply sampled blood TCRbeta repertoires from subjects exposed to, actively infected with, or recovered from COVID-19. The samples were drawn from two sources: the first 160 participants of the ongoing ImmuneRACE study, and 1,000 to 1,500 subjects contributed by 6 global collaborators. The material from the prospective study consisted of cDNA or gDNA derived from T cells, B-cell-depleted T cells, or PBMCs. The repertoires were released in a freely available public database meant as a resource for research on the immune response to SARS-CoV-2. HLA class I and class II types, where available, came from metadata supplied by the sample provider rather than from assay-based typing.

TCRbeta CDR3 regions were amplified from genomic DNA using the immunoSEQ Assay, a bias-controlled multiplex PCR. The authors processed their data as follows. Within the assay, amplification of reference gene primers was used to estimate how many nucleated cells each sample contained. To quantify the absolute abundance of each unique TCRbeta CDR3 rearrangement, sequence reads were collapsed and filtered. For each sample, productive Simpson clonality was calculated as the square root of Simpson's diversity index across productive rearrangements. In its TCRdb copy, this immuneACCESS table keeps in-frame sequences only and misses some clones. Where compared with another copy, unresolved V genes explain less than half of these, and the others have no known cause. V, J and clone size are taken as reported in that table, and D and trimming were inferred from the DNA itself. Recorded for this sample are 150,000 to 200,000 clones; roughly three quarters of them occurred a single time. Less than 20% of the sample is in the top ten clones.

Here is what the overall study found, with its caveats: Clinical and demographic metadata were provided uncurated, with the amount varying by source and participant.

The CDR3 goes from the cysteine to the phenylalanine over 14 residues. The CDR3 DNA has 42 bases and is translated from base 1. CDR1 and CDR2 (KGHSH, LQKENI) derive from the germline V gene. V sheds 2 bases and J sheds 10 bases, leaving 12 bases between their ends. Concerning this clone itself: The antigen it recognizes is unknown. The input lacks base qualities; no much larger clone sits a single base away.

In the prospective study, participants were about 18 to 95 years old, resided in about 25 geographic areas of the United States, and were enrolled through a virtual design. In the prospective study, participants were assigned to cohorts based on the clinical history participants reported in a screening survey and a study questionnaire. In the prospective study, whole blood, serum and a nasopharyngeal or oropharyngeal swab were collected from each participant by mobile phlebotomists. Prospective study participants could optionally give additional blood draws and questionnaires over an approximately 2-month period. Blood samples from the prospective study were shipped frozen or at room temperature prior to DNA extraction.

This clonotype originated in a woman aged 45-60 years with acute COVID-19. The sample taken for sequencing was PBMCs or T cells enriched from blood (not recorded which). The chain employs TRBV18 and TRBJ1-6; TRBD1 is a possible D gene, resting on 5 matching bases. CDR3 loop: CASSPAGSQSPLHF. In nucleotide form, the sequence is TGTGCCAGCTCACCAGCAGGGTCCCAGTCACCCCTCCACTTT.